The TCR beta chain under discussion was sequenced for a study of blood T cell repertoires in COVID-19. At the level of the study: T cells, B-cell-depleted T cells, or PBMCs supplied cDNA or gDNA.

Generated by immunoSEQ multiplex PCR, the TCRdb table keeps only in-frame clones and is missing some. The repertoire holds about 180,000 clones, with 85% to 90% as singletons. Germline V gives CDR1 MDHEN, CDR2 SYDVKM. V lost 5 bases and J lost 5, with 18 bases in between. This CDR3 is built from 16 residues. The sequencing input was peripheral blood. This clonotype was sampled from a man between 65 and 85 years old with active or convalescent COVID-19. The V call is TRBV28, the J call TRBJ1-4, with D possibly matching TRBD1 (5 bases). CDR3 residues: CASSPTAWGENEKLFF. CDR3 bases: TGTGCCAGCAGTCCTACCGCCTGGGGGGAGAATGAAAAACTGTTTTTT.